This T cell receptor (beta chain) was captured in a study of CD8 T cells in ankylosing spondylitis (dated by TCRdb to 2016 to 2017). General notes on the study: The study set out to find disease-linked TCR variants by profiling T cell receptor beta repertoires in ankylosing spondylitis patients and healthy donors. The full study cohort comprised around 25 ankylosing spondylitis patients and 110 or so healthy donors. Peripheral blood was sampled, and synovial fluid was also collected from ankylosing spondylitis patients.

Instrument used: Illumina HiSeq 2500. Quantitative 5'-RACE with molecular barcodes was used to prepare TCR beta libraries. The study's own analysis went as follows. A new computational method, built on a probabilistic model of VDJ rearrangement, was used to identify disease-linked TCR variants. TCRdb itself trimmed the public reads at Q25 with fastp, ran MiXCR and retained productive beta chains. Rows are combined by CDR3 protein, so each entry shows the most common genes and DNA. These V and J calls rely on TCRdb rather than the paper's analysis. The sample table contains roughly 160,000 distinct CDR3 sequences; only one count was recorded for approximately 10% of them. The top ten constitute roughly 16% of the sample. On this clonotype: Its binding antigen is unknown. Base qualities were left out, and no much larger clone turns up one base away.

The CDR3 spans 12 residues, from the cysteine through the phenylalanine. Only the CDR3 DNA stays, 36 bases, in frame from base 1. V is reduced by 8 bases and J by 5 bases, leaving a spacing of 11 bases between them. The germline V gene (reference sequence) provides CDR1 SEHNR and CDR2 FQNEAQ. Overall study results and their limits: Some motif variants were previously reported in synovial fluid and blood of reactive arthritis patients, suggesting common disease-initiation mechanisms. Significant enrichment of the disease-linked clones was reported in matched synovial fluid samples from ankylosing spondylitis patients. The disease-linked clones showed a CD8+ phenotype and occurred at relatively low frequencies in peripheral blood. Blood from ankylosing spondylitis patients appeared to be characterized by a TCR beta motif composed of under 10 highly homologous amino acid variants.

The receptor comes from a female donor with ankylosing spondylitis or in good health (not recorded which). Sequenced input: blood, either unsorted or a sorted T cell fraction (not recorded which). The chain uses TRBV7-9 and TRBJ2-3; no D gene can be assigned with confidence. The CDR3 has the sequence CASLPLGDTQYF. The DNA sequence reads TGTGCCAGCCTACCCCTCGGAGATACGCAGTATTTT.